The entry below gives a single T cell receptor beta chain sequence along with its context. The entry originates in a study of control samples from healthy donors and cancer patients. Produced via immunoSEQ multiplex PCR; TCRdb's table is partial and in-frame only. The top ten hold 3% to 4% of the sample, which has 140,000 to 150,000 clones, 75% to 95% seen once. This CDR3 has 16 residues. V lost 3 bases and J lost 5; bases outside the gene matches: 4. Germline CDR1 is MDHEN and CDR2 is SYDVKM. This receptor was taken from a man aged 25-45 years in good health. Material for sequencing was blood. This chain connects TRBV28 to TRBJ2-7; 16 nucleotides line up with TRBD2. CDR3 in DNA: TGTGCCAGCAGTTTTGGGACTAGCGGGGGGGCCCACGAGCAGTACTTC. Protein sequence: CASSFGTSGGAHEQYF.